A selection of T cell receptor beta chains follows, all from one sample in a study of blood T cell repertoires in COVID-19. Only in-frame clones appear in the TCRdb table, and some are missing; sequencing was by immunoSEQ multiplex PCR. The table lists about 210,000 clones, roughly 81% of them singletons, with 7.6% in the top ten. Material for sequencing was peripheral blood. All receptors come from a woman aged 45-59 years with active or convalescent COVID-19. The conserved cysteine and the conserved F or W are not part of the CDR3 here. Fields, in order: CDR3 protein, J gene, V gene, clone size. Some rows have no size entry. The others give once, few or many, or a class for an expanded clone.

ASSPRGDQPQH | TRBJ1-5 | TRBV6-5 | .
ASRARPGGRETQY | TRBJ2-5 | TRBV28 | .
ASSPSQGAVNEQF | TRBJ2-1 | TRBV18 | .
ASRIAGQTYNEQF | TRBJ2-1 | TRBV25-1 | .
ASRGEGEGKPEAF | TRBJ1-1 | TRBV28 | .
ASSPGGTGAYEQY | TRBJ2-7 | TRBV5-1 | .
ASSSSGGGQPQH | TRBJ1-5 | TRBV6-6 | once
SVEERTGGAGGYT | TRBJ1-2 | TRBV29-1 | .
ASSLGLVAGYGYT | TRBJ1-2 | TRBV5-1 | .
ASSLQGNEQF | TRBJ2-1 | TRBV27 | .
ASSLQGSGANVLT | TRBJ2-6 | TRBV5-1 | .
ASRKRPAGLQGYNEQF | TRBJ2-1 | TRBV19 | .
ASRGTSLRDTQY | TRBJ2-3 | TRBV6-5 | .
ASSSRDRGNSPLH | TRBJ1-6 | TRBV28 | .
ASSGGTSVHNEQF | TRBJ2-1 | TRBV10-1 | once
ASSGAGTGSNYGYT | TRBJ1-2 | TRBV28 | .
ASSLVLQGISGYT | TRBJ1-2 | TRBV5-6 | once
ASRRGQGNYGYT | TRBJ1-2 | TRBV28 | .
ASSLWRGGSYNEQF | TRBJ2-1 | TRBV7-2 | .
ASSSRTLVYEQY | TRBJ2-7 | TRBV3-1/TRBV3-2 | .
ASSFRQSVEETQY | TRBJ2-5 | TRBV5-1 | .
ASSTTPPLAGGTDTQY | TRBJ2-3 | TRBV5-1 | .
AWVGDRGWRGTEAF | TRBJ1-1 | TRBV30 | once
ASSFSDRRGYT | TRBJ1-2 | TRBV28 | .
AISNTGGQLRGSYNEQF | TRBJ2-1 | TRBV10-3 | once
ASSHTRDRGVWETQY | TRBJ2-5 | TRBV5-4 | .
ASSLKTGIGNYGYT | TRBJ1-2 | TRBV28 | few